This T cell receptor (beta chain) came from a study of cytomegalovirus exposure and HLA in healthy donors. General study findings and limits: It was in a later analysis that TCR association rates were seen to vary by HLA locus, highest for DRB1 and lowest for HLA-C. Common viral pathogens (according to a later analysis) appeared linked to several of the most significant clusters.

Points on this clone: Antigen unknown.

This PCR relied on a set of 60 Vbeta primers and 13 Jbeta primers. Profiled with immunoSEQ multiplex PCR; TCRdb holds only in-frame clones, not every one. In the table there are 150,000 or so clones, over 70% of which are singletons. Sequencing was done on a sample of PBMCs. The TCR comes from a woman between 50 and 59 years old in good health and CMV-seropositive.

The CDR3 sequence is CASSPTATQETQYF. The CDR3 DNA follows: TGTGCCAGTAGCCCGACAGCGACACAAGAGACCCAGTACTTC. The chain is built from TRBV19 and TRBJ2-5; D may be TRBD1 (5 bases). Germline loops: CDR1 LNHDA, CDR2 SQIVND (reference sequence). V was pared by 6 bases and J by 2 bases, with 13 bases between. This CDR3 is 14 amino acids long.